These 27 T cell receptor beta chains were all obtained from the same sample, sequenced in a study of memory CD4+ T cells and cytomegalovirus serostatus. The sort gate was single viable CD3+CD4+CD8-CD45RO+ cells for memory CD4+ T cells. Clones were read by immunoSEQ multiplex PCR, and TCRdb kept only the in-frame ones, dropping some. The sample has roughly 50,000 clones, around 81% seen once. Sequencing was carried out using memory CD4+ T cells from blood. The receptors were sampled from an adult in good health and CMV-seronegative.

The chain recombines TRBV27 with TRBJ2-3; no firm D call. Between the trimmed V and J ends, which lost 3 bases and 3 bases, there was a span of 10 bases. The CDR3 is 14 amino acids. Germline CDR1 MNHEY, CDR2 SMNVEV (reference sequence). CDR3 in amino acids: CASSFSARTDTQYF. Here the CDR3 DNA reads TGTGCCAGCAGTTTTTCGGCGAGGACAGATACGCAGTATTTT.

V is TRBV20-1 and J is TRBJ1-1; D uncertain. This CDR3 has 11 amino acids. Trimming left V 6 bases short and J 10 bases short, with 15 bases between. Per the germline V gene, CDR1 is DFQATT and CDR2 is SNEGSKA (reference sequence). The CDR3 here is CSAEAGPRAFF. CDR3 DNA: TGCAGTGCCGAAGCCGGCCCCAGAGCTTTCTTT.

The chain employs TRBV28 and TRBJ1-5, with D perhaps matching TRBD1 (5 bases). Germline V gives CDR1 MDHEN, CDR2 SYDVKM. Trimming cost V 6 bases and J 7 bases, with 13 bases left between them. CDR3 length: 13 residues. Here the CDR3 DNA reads TGTGCCAGCAGCCTCCGGGGGGGGCAGCCCCAGCATTTT. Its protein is CASSLRGGQPQHF.

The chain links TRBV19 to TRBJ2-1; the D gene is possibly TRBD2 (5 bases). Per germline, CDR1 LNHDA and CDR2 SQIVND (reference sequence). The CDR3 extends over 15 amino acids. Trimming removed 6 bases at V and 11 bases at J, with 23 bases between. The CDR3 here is CASRAGLEPTMKQFF. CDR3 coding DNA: TGTGCCAGTAGAGCTGGACTGGAGCCAACAATGAAGCAGTTCTTC.

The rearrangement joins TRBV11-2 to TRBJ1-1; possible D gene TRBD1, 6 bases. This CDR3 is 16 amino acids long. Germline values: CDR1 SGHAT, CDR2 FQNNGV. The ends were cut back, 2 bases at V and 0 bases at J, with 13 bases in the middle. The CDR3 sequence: CASSLNPGAMNTEAFF. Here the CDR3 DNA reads TGTGCCAGCAGCTTAAACCCAGGGGCCATGAACACTGAAGCTTTCTTT.

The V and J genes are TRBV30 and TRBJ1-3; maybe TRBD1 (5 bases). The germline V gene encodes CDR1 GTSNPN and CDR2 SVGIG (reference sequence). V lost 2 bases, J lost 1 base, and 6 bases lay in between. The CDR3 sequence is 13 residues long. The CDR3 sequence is CAWSRGSGNTIYF. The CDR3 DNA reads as TGTGCCTGGAGTAGGGGATCTGGAAACACCATATATTTT.

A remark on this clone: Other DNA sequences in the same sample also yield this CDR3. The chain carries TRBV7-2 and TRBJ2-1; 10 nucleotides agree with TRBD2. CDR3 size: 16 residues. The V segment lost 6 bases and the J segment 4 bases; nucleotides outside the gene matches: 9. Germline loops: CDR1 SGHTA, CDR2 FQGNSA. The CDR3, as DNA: TGTGCCAGCAGTCTATCCCGGACTAGCGGTTACAATGAGCAGTTCTTC. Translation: CASSLSRTSGYNEQFF.

The CDR3, as DNA: TGTGCCAGCAGTGAAACAGGTTTCTACGAGCAGTACTTC. Its translation is CASSETGFYEQYF. The chain employs TRBV2 and TRBJ2-7; a weak D match, TRBD1 (5 bases). The CDR3 is 13 residues long. The V end was cut by 2 bases, the J end by 3 bases, with 8 bases between. Germline V gene lookup returns CDR1 SNHLY and CDR2 FYNNEI. The variable domain in full, completed from reference TRBV2 and TRBJ2-7, reads EPEVTQTPSHQVTQMGQEVILRCVPISNHLYFYWYRQILGQKVEFLVSFYNNEISEKSEIFDDQFSVERPDGSNFTLKIRSTKLEDSAMYFCASSETGFYEQYFGPGTRLTVT.

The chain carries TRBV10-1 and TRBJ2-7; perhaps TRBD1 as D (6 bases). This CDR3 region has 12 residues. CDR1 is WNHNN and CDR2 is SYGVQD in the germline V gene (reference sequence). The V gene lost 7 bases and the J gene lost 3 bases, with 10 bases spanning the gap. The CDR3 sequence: CASNKGDYEQYF. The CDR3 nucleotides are TGCGCCAGCAATAAGGGGGACTACGAGCAGTACTTC.

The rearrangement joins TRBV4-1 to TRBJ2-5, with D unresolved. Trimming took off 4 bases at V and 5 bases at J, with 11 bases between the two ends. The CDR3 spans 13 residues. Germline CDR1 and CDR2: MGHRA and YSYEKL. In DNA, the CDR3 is TGCGCCAGCAGCCGTTGGGTGGGGGAGACCCAGTACTTC. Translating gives CASSRWVGETQYF.

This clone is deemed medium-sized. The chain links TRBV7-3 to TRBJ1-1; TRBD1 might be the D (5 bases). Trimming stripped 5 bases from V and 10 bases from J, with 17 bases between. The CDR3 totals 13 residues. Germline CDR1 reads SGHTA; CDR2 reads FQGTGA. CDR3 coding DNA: TGTGCCAGCAGCACATCAGGGCTGGAGATAGCTTTCTTT. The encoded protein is CASSTSGLEIAFF.

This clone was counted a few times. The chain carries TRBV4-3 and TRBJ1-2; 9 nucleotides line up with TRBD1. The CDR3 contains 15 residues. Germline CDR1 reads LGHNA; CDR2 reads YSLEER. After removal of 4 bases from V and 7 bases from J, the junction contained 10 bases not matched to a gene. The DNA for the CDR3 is TGCGCCAGCAGCCTACGGGGACAGGGACGATCTGGCTACACCTTC. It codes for CASSLRGQGRSGYTF.

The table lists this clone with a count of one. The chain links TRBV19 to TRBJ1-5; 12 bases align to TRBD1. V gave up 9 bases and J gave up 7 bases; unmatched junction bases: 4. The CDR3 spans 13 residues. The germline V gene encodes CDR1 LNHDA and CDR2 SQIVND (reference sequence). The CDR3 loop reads CASWDRGLQPQHF. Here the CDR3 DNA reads TGTGCCAGCTGGGACAGGGGGCTACAGCCCCAGCATTTT.

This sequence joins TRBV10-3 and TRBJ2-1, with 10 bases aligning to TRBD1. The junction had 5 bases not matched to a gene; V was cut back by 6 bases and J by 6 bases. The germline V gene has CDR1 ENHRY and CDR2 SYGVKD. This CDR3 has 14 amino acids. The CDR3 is CAISAGQGVNEQFF. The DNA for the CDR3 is TGTGCCATCAGCGCCGGACAGGGGGTCAATGAGCAGTTCTTC.

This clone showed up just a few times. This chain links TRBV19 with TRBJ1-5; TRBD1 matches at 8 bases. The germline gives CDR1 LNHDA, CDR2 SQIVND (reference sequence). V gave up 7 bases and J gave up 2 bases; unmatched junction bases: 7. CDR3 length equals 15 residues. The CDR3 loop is CASKRTGKGNQPQHF. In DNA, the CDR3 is TGTGCCAGTAAACGGACAGGGAAGGGCAATCAGCCCCAGCATTTT.

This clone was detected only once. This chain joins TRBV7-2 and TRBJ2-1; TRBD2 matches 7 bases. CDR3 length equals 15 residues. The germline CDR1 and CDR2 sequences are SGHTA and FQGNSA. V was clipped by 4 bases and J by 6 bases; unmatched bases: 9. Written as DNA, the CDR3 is TGTGCCAGCAGCTCGCCCGTGGGGGGGTTCAATGAGCAGTTCTTC. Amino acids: CASSSPVGGFNEQFF.

The CDR3 sequence: CASGLALGQGPRYNEQFF. The CDR3 DNA reads as TGTGCTAGTGGTTTGGCTCTTGGACAGGGCCCTCGGTACAATGAGCAGTTCTTC. The genes are TRBV12-5 and TRBJ2-1; TRBD1 matches at 8 bases. V was pared by 1 base and J by 4 bases, with 12 bases of the junction left unmatched. The CDR3 covers 18 residues. Germline CDR1 reads LGHNT; CDR2 reads FRNRAP.

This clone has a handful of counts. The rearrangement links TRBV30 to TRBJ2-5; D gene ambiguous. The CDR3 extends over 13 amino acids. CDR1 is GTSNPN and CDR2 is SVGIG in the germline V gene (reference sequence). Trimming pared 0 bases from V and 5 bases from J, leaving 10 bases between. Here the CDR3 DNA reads TGTGCCTGGAGTGTACGTAGGGCGGAGACCCAGTACTTC. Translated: CAWSVRRAETQYF.

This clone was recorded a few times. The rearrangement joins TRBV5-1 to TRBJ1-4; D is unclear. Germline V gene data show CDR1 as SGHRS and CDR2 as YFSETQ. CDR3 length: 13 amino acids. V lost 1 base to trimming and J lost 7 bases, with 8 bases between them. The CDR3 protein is CASSLMSGEKLFF. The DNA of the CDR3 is TGCGCCAGCAGCTTGATGTCCGGTGAAAAACTGTTTTTT. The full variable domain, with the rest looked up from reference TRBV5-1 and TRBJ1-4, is KAGVTQTPRYLIKTRGQQVTLSCSPISGHRSVSWYQQTPGQGLQFLFEYFSETQRNKGNFPGRFSGRQFSNSRSEMNVSTLELGDSALYLCASSLMSGEKLFFGSGTQLSVL.

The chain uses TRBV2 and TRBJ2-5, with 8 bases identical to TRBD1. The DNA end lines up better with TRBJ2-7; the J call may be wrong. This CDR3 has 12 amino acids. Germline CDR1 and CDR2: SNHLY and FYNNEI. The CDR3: CASSGQGYEQYF. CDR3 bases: TGTGCCAGCAGTGGACAGGGGTACGAGCAGTACTTC.

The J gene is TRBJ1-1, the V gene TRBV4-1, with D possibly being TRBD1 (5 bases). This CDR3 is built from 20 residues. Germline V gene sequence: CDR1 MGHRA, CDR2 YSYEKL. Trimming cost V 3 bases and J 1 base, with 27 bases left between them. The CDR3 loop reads CASSQERRRGAGPGNTEAFF. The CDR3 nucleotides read TGCGCCAGCAGCCAGGAACGACGCCGGGGCGCCGGACCTGGGAACACTGAAGCTTTCTTT.

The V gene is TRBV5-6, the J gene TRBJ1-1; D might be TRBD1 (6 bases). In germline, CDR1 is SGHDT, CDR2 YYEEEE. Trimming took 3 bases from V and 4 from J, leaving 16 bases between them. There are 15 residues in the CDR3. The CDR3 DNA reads TGTGCCAGCAGCTCATACAGGGATCGGTTCACTGAAGCTTTCTTT. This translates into CASSSYRDRFTEAFF.

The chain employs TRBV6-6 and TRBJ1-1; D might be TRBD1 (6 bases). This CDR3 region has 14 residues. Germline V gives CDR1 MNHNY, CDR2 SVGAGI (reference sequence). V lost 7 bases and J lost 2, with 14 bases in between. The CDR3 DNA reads TGTGCCAGCATCAACGCAGGGGATAACACTGAAGCTTTCTTT. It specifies CASINAGDNTEAFF.

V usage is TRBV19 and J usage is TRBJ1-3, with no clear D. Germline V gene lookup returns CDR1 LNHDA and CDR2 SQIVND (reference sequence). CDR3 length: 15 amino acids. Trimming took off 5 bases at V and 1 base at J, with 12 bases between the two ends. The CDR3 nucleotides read TGTGCCAGTAGTTCCGGCATTCCATCTGGAAACACCATATATTTT. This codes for CASSSGIPSGNTIYF.

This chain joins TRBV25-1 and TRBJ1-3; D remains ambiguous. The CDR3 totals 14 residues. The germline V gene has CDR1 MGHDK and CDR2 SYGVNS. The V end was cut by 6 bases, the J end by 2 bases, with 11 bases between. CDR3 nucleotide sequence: TGTGCCAGCAGGGCAGAGGTAGCTGGAAACACCATATATTTT. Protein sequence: CASRAEVAGNTIYF.

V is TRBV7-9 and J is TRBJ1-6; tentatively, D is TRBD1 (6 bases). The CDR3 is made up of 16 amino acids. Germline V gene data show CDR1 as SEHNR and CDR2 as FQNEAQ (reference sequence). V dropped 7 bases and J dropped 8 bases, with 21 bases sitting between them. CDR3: CASNPRRGQGYSPLHF. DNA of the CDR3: TGTGCCAGCAATCCGCGACGGGGCCAGGGGTATTCACCCCTCCACTTT.

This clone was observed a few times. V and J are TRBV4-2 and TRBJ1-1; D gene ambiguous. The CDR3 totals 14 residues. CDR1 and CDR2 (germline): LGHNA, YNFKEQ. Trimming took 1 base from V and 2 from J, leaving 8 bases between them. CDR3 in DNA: TGTGCCAGCAGCCAAGCCACAGTTAACACTGAAGCTTTCTTT. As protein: CASSQATVNTEAFF.